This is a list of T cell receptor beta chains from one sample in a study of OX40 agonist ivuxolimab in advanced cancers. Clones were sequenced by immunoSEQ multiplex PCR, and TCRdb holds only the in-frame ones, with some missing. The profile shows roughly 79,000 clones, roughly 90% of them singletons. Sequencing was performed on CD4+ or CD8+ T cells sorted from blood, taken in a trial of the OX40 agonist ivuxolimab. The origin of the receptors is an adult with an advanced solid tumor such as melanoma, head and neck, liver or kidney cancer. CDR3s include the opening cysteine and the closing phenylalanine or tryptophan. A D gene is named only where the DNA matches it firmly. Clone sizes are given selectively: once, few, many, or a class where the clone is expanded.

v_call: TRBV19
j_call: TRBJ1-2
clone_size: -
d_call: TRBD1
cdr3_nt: TGTGCCAGTAGTCCGGGACAGGGTGTCTATGGCTACACCTTC
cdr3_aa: CASSPGQGVYGYTF

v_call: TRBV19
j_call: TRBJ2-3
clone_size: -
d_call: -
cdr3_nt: TGTGCCAGTAGGGAGGGAGCAGATACGCAGTATTTT
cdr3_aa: CASREGADTQYF

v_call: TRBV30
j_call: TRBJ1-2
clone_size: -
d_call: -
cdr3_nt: TGTGCCTGGAGTCTCACGGGGCTCGATGGCTACACCTTC
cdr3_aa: CAWSLTGLDGYTF

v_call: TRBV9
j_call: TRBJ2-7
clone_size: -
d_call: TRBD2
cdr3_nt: TGTGCCAGCAGCGTAGAAGAGCGGGGCCGATCCTACGAGCAGTACTTC
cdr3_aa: CASSVEERGRSYEQYF

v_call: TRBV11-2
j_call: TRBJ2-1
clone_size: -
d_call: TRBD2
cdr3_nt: TGTGCCAGCAGCTTAGTGCCCAAGGCGGGAGACAATGAGCAGTTCTTC
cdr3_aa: CASSLVPKAGDNEQFF

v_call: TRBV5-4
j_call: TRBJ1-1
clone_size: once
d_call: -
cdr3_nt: TGTGCCAGCAGCTTGGCCGAAGGGCGAGCTTTCTTT
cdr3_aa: CASSLAEGRAFF

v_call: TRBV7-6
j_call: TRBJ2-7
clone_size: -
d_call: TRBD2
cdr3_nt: TGTGCCAGCAGCTCTGCGCCTACATGGGGCGGGGGATCCTACGAGCAGTACTTC
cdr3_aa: CASSSAPTWGGGSYEQYF

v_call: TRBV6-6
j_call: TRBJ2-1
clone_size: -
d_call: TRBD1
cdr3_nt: TGTGCCAGCAGTCAGGGGGCCTATGTCAATGAGCAGTTCTTC
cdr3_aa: CASSQGAYVNEQFF

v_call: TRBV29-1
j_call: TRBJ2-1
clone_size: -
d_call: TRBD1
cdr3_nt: TGCAGCGTTGAAGATGTCGGAGCAGGGGGCTCCTACAATGAGCAGTTCTTC
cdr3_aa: CSVEDVGAGGSYNEQFF

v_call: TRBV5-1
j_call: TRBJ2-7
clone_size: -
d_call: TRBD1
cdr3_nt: TGCGCCAGCAGCACTGCAAACCGGGACAGGGGTCACGAGCAGTACTTC
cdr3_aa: CASSTANRDRGHEQYF

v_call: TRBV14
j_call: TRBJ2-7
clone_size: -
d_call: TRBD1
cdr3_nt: TGTGCCAGCAGCCAGCGGACAGGAAGCGCCTACGAGCAGTACTTC
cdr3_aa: CASSQRTGSAYEQYF

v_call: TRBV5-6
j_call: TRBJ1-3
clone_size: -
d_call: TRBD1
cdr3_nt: TGTGCCAGCAGCCTGCTTATTGGACAGGGTATTGACACCATATATTTT
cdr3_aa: CASSLLIGQGIDTIYF

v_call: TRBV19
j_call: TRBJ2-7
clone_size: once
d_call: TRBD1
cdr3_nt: TGTGCCAGCGCGACAGGGGAAACCTACGAGCAGTACTTC
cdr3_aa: CASATGETYEQYF

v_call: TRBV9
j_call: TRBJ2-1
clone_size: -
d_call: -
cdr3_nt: TGTGCCAGCAGCGTAGCAGACTACAATGAGCAGTTCTTC
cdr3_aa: CASSVADYNEQFF

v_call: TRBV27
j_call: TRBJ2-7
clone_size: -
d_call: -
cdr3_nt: TGTGCCAGCAGTTTATCTGGGGGGGGGCACTCCTACGAGCAGTACTTC
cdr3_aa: CASSLSGGGHSYEQYF

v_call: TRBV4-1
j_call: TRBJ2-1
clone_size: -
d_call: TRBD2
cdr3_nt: TGCGCCAGCAGCCTATTGGGAACTAGCGGGGGTCCTGCCTACAATGAGCAGTTCTTC
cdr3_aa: CASSLLGTSGGPAYNEQFF

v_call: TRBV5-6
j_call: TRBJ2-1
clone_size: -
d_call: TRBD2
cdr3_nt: TGTGCCAGCAGCTTGTTTCGGACTAGCGGGGATCTAGATGAGCAGTTCTTC
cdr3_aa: CASSLFRTSGDLDEQFF

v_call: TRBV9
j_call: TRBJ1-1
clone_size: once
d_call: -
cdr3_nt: TGTGCCAGCAGCGGATCCGGGACACCGAACACTGAAGCTTTCTTT
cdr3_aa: CASSGSGTPNTEAFF

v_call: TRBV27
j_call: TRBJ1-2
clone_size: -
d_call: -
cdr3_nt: TGTGCCAGCAGTTTGTCAGAGTTCTATGGCTACACCTTC
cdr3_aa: CASSLSEFYGYTF

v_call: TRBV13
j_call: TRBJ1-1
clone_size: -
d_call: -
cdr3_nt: TGTGCCAGCAGCTTAGGCCTTCTCGTAAGTGAAGCTTTCTTT
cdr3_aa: CASSLGLLVSEAFF

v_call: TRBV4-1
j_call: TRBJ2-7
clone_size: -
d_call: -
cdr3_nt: TGCGCCAGCAGCCACGTTACAGGGCTGGTATACGAGCAGTACTTC
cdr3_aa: CASSHVTGLVYEQYF

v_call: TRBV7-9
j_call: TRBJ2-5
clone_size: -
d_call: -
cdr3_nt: TGTGCCAGCAGCCAACAGGGAGAACAAGAGACCCAGTACTTC
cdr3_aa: CASSQQGEQETQYF

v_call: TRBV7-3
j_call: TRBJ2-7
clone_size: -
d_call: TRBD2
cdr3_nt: TGTGCCAGCGGGACTAGCGGGGGCGACGAGCAGTACTTC
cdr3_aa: CASGTSGGDEQYF

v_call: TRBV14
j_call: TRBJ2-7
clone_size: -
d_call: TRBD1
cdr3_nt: TGTGCCAGCAGACTAACAGGGGGGTACGAGCAGTACTTC
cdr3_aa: CASRLTGGYEQYF

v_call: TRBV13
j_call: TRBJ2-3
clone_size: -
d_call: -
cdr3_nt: TGTGCCAGCAGCTTCGAGGGGGTGGTAGATACGCAGTATTTT
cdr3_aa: CASSFEGVVDTQYF

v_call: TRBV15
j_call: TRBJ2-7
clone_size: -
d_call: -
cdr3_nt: TGTGCCACCAGCAGTGGGACATTGGGGAGCGAGCAGTACTTC
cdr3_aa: CATSSGTLGSEQYF

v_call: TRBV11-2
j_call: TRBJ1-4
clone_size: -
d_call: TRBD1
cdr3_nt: TGTGCCAGCAGTTCGGACAGGGTGGGTGAAAAACTGTTTTTT
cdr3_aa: CASSSDRVGEKLFF

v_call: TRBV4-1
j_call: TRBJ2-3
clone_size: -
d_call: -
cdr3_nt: TGCGCCAGCAGCTATACACCCGTTCACACAGATACGCAGTATTTT
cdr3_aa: CASSYTPVHTDTQYF

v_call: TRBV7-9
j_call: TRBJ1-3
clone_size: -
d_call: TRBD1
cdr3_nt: TGTGCCAGCAGCCCACAGGGGAGCTCTGGAAACACCATATATTTT
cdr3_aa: CASSPQGSSGNTIYF

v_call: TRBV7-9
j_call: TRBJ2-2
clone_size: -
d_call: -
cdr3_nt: TGTGCCAGCAGCTCAGGGTACGCCGGGGAGCTGTTTTTT
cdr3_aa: CASSSGYAGELFF

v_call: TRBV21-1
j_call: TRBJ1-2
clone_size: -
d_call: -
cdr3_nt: TGTGCCACTTCCGAGGGAAACTATGGCTACACCTTC
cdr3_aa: CATSEGNYGYTF

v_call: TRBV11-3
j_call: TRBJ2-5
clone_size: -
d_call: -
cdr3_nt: TGTGCCAGCAGCTTTGGAGGGGAAAGAGAGACCCAGTACTTC
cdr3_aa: CASSFGGERETQYF

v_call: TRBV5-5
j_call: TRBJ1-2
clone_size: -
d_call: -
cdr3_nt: TGTGCCAGCAGCTTTGACGGGGCAACAATAGGCTATGGCTACACCTTC
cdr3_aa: CASSFDGATIGYGYTF

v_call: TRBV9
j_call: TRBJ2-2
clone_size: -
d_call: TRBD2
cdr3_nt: TGTGCCAGCAGCGTAGGTGGACTAGCGGGGGGGCCCAGCACCGGGGAGCTGTTTTTT
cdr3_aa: CASSVGGLAGGPSTGELFF

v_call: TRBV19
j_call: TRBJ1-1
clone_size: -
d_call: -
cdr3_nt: TGTGCCAGTGATGTAGGCGGAACTGAAGCTTTCTTT
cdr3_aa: CASDVGGTEAFF

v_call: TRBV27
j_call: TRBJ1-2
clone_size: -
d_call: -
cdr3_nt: TGTGCCAGCAGATCAATAGCAAACAGTAACTATGGCTACACCTTC
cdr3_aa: CASRSIANSNYGYTF

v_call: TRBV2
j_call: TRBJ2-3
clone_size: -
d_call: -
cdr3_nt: TGTGCCAGCAGTGATTCGCTCGACCTCCCCGCAGATACGCAGTATTTT
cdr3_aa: CASSDSLDLPADTQYF

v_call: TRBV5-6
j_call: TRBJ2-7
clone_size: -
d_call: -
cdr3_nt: TGTGCCAGCAGCTTGGGGAGCTCCTACGAGCAGTACTTC
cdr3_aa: CASSLGSSYEQYF

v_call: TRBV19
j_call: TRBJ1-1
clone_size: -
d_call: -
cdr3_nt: TGTGCCAGTACCCTACAGGGTGGGACTGAAGCTTTCTTT
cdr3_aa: CASTLQGGTEAFF